This T cell receptor beta chain was recovered during a study of PD-1 blockade in classical Hodgkin lymphoma. Each of the patients experienced relapse following autologous stem cell transplantation, and their brentuximab vedotin exposure differed. Produced via immunoSEQ multiplex PCR; TCRdb's table is partial and in-frame only. Among more than 12,000 clones listed, more than 70% were seen once. The CDR3 has 15 residues. The germline CDR1 and CDR2 sequences are SGHNT and YYREEE (reference sequence). With 4 bases removed from V and 1 base from J, the gap between germline ends came to 14 bases. Notes on this clone: The target antigen is unknown.

Study-level points and caveats: The authors have not defined what causes the repertoire differences, possibly disease activity or prior therapy. Anyone who began nivolumab under 1 year after ASCT was excluded. CD8+ TCR diversity did not rise significantly by C4D1, unlike CD4+.

This clonotype was obtained from a human donor with classical Hodgkin lymphoma. Sample: peripheral blood mononuclear cells (PBMCs), taken before the second cycle of nivolumab. V and J are TRBV5-4 and TRBJ1-1, with D tentatively TRBD1 (6 bases). The CDR3 loop is CASSGTGQPNTEAFF. CDR3 sequence (DNA): TGTGCCAGCAGCGGAACCGGACAGCCGAACACTGAAGCTTTCTTT.